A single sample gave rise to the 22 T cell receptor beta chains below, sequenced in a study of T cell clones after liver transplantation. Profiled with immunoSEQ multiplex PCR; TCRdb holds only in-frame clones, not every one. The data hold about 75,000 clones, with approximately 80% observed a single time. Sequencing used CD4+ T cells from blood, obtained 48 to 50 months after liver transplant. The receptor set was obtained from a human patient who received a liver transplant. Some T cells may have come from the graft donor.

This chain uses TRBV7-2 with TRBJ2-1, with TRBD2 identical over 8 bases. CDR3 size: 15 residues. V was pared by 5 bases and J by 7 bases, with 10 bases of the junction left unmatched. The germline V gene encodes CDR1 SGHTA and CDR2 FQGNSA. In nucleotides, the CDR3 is TGTGCCAGCAGCCCCTTAAGCGGGAGAGAGAATGAGCAGTTCTTC. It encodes CASSPLSGRENEQFF. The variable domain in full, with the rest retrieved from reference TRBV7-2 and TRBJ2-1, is GAGVSQSPSNKVTEKGKDVELRCDPISGHTALYWYRQSLGQGLEFLIYFQGNSAPDKSGLPSDRFSAERTGGSVSTLTIQRTQQEDSAVYLCASSPLSGRENEQFFGPGTRLTVL.

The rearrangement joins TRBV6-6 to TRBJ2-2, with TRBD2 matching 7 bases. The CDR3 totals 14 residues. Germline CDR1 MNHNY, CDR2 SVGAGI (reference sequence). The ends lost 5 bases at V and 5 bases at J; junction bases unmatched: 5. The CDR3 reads CASSGDYTTGELFF. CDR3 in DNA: TGTGCCAGCAGTGGGGACTACACAACCGGGGAGCTGTTTTTT.

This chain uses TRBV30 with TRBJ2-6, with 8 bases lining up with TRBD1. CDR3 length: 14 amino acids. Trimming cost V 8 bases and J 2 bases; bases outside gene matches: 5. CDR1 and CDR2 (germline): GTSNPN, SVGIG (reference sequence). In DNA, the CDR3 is TGTGCCAGAGACAGGGGCACTGGGGCCAACGTCCTGACTTTC. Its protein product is CARDRGTGANVLTF.

CDR3 region: CASSLGLTVMNTEAFF. CDR3 in DNA: TGTGCCAGCAGCTTAGGTTTGACAGTAATGAACACTGAAGCTTTCTTT. The chain carries TRBV7-8 and TRBJ1-1; weak D call: TRBD1 (5 bases). CDR1 and CDR2 from the germline V gene are SGHVS and FQNEAQ. The ends were cut back, 1 base at V and 0 bases at J, with 12 bases in the middle. CDR3 length: 16 amino acids. The variable domain in full, with the rest retrieved from reference TRBV7-8 and TRBJ1-1, is GAGVSQSPRYKVAKRGQDVALRCDPISGHVSLFWYQQALGQGPEFLTYFQNEAQLDKSGLPSDRFFAERPEGSVSTLKIQRTQQEDSAVYLCASSLGLTVMNTEAFFGQGTRLTVV.

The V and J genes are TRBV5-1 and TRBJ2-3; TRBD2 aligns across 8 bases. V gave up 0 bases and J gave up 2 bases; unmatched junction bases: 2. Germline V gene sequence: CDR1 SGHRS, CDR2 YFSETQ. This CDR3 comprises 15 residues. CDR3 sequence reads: CASSLGAGVTDTQYF. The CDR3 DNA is TGCGCCAGCAGCTTGGGAGCGGGAGTCACAGATACGCAGTATTTT.

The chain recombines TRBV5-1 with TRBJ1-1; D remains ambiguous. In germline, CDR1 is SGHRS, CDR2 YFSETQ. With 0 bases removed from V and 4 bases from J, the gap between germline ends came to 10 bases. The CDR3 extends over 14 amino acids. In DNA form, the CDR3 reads TGCGCCAGCAGCTTGGCCTCAACTAGCACTGAAGCTTTCTTT. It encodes CASSLASTSTEAFF.

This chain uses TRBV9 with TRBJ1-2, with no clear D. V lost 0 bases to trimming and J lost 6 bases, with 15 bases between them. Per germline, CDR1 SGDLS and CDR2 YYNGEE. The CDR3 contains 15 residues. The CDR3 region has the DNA TGTGCCAGCAGCGTAGGGTTAGGGATATTAGATGGCTACACCTTC. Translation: CASSVGLGILDGYTF.

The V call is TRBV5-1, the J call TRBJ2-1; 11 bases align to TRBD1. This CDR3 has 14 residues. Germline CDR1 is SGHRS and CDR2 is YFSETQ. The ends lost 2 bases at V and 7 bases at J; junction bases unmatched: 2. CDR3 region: CASSLGTGGNEQFF. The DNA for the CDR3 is TGCGCCAGCAGCTTAGGGACAGGGGGAAATGAGCAGTTCTTC.

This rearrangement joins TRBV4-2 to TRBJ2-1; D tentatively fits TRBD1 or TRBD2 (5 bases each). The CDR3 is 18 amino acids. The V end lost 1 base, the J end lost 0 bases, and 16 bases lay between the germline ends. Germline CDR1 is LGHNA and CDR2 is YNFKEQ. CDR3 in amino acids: CASSQVSGAEDSYNEQFF. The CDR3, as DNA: TGTGCCAGCAGCCAAGTGTCCGGGGCGGAAGACTCCTACAATGAGCAGTTCTTC.

The CDR3, as DNA: TGTGCCAGCAGCCCCCGAAGCCAGGGGCCCTACAATGAGCAGTTCTTC. Amino acid sequence: CASSPRSQGPYNEQFF. The chain is built from TRBV11-2 and TRBJ2-1, with a tentative D call TRBD1 (6 bases). Per germline, CDR1 SGHAT and CDR2 FQNNGV. The CDR3 length is 16 residues. Between the trimmed V and J ends, which lost 5 bases and 2 bases, there was a span of 16 bases.

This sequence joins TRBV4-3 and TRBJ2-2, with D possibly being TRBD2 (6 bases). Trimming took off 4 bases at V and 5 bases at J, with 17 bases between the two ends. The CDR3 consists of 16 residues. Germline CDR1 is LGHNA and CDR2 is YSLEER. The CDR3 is CASSPVAAGVTGELFF. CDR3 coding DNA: TGCGCCAGCAGCCCCGTAGCGGCCGGAGTTACCGGGGAGCTGTTTTTT.

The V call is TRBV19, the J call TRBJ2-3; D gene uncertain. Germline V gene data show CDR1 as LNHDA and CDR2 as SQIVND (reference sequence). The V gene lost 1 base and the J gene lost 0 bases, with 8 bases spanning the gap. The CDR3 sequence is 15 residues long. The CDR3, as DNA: TGTGCCAGTAGTATAGGGCGAGCGAGCACAGATACGCAGTATTTT. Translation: CASSIGRASTDTQYF.

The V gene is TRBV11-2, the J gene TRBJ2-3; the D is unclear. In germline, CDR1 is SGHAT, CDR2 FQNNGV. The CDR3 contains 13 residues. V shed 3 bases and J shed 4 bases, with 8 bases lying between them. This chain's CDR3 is CASSFSGADTQYF. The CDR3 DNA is TGTGCCAGCAGCTTCTCAGGTGCAGATACGCAGTATTTT.

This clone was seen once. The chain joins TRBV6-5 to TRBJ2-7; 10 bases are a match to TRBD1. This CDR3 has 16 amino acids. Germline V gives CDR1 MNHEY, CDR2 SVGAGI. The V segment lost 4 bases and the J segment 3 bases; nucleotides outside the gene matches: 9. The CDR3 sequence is CASSSNSGTGDYEQYF. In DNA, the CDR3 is TGTGCCAGCAGTTCCAACTCCGGGACAGGGGACTACGAGCAGTACTTC.

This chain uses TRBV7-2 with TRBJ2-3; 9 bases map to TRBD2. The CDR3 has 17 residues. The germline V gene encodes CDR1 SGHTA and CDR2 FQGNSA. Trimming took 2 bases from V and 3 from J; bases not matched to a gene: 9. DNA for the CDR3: TGTGCCAGCAGCTTAAAAGGGCGGGGGGGCCGAACAGATACGCAGTATTTT. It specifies CASSLKGRGGRTDTQYF.

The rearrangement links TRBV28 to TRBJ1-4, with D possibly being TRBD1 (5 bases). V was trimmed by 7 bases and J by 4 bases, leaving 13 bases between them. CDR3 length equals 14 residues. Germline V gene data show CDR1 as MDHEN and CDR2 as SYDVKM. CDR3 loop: CASTWGDLNEKLFF. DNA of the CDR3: TGTGCCAGCACCTGGGGGGACCTTAATGAAAAACTGTTTTTT.

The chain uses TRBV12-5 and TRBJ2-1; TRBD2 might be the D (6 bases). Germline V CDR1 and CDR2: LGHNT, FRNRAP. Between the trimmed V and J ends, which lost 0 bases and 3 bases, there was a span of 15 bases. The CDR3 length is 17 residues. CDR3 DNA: TGTGCTAGTGGTTTGGTAAACCTAGCGCGGAGCTACAATGAGCAGTTCTTC. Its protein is CASGLVNLARSYNEQFF. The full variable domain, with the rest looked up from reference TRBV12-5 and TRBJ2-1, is DARVTQTPRHKVTEMGQEVTMRCQPILGHNTVFWYRQTMMQGLELLAYFRNRAPLDDSGMPKDRFSAEMPDATLATLKIQPSEPRDSAVYFCASGLVNLARSYNEQFFGPGTRLTVL.

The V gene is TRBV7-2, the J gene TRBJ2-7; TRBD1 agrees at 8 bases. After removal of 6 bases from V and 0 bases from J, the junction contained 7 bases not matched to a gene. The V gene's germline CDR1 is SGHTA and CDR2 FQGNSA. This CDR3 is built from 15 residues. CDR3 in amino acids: CASRRDRGLSYEQYF. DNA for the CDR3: TGTGCCAGCAGACGAGACAGGGGTCTCTCCTACGAGCAGTACTTC.

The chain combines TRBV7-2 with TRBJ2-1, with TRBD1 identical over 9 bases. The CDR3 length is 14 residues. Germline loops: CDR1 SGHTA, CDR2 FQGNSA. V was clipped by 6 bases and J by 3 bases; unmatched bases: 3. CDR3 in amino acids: CASSWGQGYNEQFF. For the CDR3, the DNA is TGTGCCAGCAGTTGGGGACAGGGCTACAATGAGCAGTTCTTC.

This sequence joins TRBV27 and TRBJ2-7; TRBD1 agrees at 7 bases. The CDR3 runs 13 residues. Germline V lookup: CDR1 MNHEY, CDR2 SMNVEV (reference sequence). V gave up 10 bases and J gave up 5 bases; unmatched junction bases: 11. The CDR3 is CAIPGDRDNEQYF. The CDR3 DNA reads TGTGCCATTCCAGGAGACAGGGACAACGAGCAGTACTTC.

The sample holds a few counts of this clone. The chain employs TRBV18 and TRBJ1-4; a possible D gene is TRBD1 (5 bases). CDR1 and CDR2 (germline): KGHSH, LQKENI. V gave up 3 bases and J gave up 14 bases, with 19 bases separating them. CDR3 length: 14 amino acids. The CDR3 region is CASSPRDGSLDLFF. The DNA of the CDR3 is TGTGCCAGCTCACCTAGGGACGGTTCGTTAGATCTGTTTTTT.

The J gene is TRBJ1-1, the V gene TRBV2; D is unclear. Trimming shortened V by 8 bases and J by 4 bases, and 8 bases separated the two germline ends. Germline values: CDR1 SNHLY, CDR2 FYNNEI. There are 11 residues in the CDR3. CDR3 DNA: TGTGCCAGCGAGCGGGCCACTGAAGCTTTCTTT. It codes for CASERATEAFF.